This T cell receptor beta chain was recorded in a study of T cell responses to AZD1222 COVID-19 vaccine (dated by TCRdb to the early 2020s). About the full investigation: Because spike-specific TCR depth and breadth did not differ between the two schedules, AZD1222 recipients who got a second dose at roughly 4 weeks were pooled with those who got a second dose at roughly 12 weeks. TCR sequencing was performed for some 250 trial participants, of whom 207 were given two doses of AZD1222 and around 25 were given two doses of MenACWY control vaccine. Trial participants were enrolled by age into 18-55, 56-69 and 70-plus year subgroups, with about 150, 28 and 57 TCR-sequenced participants respectively.

From the cysteine up to the phenylalanine, the CDR3 has a length of 16 residues. CDR3 DNA is the only sequence kept; it has 48 bases, read in frame from the first base. V is pruned by 6 bases and J by 1 base, leaving 8 bases of the junction without a gene match. The germline V gene provides CDR1 MNHEY and CDR2 SVGEGT. Remarks on this clone: Which antigen it targets is not known. No base quality information exists; no much larger clone differs at one position.

Results the study describes overall, beyond this receptor: Conclusions about previously exposed vaccinees are limited, since just 6 or 7 AZD1222 recipients were seropositive for SARS-CoV-2 at baseline. Nearly half of unique spike-specific TCRs reportedly recognized epitopes outside regions mutated in the B.1.351 and B.1.1.7 variants. After two AZD1222 doses, spike-specific TCR breadth and depth were significantly higher than at day 0 and than in MenACWY recipients. The whole spike protein was spanned by vaccine-associated CD4 TCRs, and dominant responses were seen in regions 160-218 and 743-854. No day 14 peak-response samples were available, so repertoires were characterized only after the peak T cell response. Participants were mostly white British, with more females than males. The authors suggested clonal diversity may have been underestimated. In the small 56-69-year group, the increase in depth fell short of significance, most likely because of low power.

The CDR3 regions of human TCRbeta chains were analyzed by immunosequencing. The authors processed their data as follows. TCRs in the repertoires were matched against a reference library of SARS-CoV-2-specific TCRs that had been generated with the MIRA antigen-specificity platform. Breadth was defined as the fraction of unique TCRs that were SARS-CoV-2-associated, and depth was defined as the fraction of total T cells that were SARS-CoV-2-associated. Using the MIRA data, each spike-specific TCR was assigned both to the spike region to which the TCR was reactive and to a CD4 or CD8 class. Log10-transformed breadth and depth values were compared by one-way ANOVA with Sidak's multiple comparisons tests. This is the immuneACCESS table as TCRdb keeps it, with only in-frame sequences that have V and J called. A part of the clones is gone; compared with another copy, unresolved V genes explain less than half, and the rest is unexplained. V and J calls and clone size follow that table, whereas D and trimming were derived from the DNA. The sample table records tens of thousands of clones; around 80% of these occur just once. The ten top clones hold over 20% of the sample.

The sample's time point label, in plain terms: baseline before first vaccination. Vaccinee samples were obtained from the UK trials COV001 and COV002, which included a single-blind randomized controlled phase 2/3 trial of AZD1222 (ChAdOx1 nCoV-19) in healthy adults. Trial participant PBMC samples were collected at day 0 and day 28 after the second dose for TCRbeta chain sequencing. The chain joins TRBV6-2 or TRBV6-3 to TRBJ2-1; 8 central nucleotides agree with TRBD2. Sample: peripheral blood, taken on day 0 of AZD1222 vaccination. The TCR was taken from an adult in good health. The CDR3 sequence is CASSLSGAASYNEQFF. DNA sequence: TGTGCCAGCAGCCTTAGCGGGGCAGCGTCCTACAATGAGCAGTTCTTC.